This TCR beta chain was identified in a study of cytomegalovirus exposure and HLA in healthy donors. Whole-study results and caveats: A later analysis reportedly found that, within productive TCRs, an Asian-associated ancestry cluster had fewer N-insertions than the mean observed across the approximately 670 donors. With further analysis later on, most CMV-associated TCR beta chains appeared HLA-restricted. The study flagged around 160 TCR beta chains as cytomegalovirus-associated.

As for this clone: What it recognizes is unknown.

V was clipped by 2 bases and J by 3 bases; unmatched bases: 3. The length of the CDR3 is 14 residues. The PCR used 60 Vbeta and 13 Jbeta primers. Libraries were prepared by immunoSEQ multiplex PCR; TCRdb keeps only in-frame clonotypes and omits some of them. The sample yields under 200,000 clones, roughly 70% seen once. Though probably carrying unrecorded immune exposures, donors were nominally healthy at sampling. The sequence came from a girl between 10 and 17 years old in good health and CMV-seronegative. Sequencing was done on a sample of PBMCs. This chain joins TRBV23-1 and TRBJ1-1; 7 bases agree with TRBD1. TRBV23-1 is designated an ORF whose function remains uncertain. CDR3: CASSQPGTDTEAFF. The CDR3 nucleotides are TGCGCCAGCAGTCAACCAGGGACAGACACTGAAGCTTTCTTT.